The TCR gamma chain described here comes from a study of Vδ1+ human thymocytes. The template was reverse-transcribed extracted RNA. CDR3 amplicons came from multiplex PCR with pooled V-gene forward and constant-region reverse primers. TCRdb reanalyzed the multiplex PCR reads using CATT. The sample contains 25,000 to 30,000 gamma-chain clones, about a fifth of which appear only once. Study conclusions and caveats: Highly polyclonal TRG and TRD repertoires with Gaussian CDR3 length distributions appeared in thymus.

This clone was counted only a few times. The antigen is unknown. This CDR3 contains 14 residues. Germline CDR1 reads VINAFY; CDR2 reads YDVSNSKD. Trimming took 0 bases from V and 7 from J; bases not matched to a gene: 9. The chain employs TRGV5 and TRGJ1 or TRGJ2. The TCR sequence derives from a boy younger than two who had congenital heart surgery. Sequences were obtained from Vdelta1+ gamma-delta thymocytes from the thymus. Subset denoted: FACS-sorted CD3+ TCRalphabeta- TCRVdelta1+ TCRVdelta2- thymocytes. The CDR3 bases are TGTGCCACCTGGGACAGGCCGGCGGGGTATAAGAAACTCTTT. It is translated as CATWDRPAGYKKLF.